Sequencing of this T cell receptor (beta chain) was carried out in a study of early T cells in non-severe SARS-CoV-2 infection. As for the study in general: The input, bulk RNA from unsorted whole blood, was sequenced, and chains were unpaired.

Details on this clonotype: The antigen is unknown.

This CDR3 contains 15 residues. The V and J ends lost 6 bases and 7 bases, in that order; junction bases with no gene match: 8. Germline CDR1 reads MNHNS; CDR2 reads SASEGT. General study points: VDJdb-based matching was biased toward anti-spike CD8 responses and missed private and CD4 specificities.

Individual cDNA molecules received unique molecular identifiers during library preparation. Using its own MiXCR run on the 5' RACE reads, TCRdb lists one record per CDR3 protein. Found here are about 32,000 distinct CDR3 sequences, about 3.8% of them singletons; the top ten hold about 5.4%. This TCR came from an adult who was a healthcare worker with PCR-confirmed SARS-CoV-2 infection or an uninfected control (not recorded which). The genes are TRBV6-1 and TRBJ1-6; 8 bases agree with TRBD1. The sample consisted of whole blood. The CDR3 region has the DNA TGTGCCAGCAGCAGACAGGGGAAAGAGAATTCACCCCTCCACTTT. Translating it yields CASSRQGKENSPLHF.